The 9 T cell receptor beta chains below were found in one sample sequenced in a study of Graves' ophthalmopathy and Graves' hyperthyroidism (dated by TCRdb to the late 2010s). TCRdb records Illumina HiSeq 2000 as the sequencer. TCR beta CDR3 regions were amplified from RNA transcripts for repertoire sequencing. HTBI primers and the Qiagen OneStep RT-PCR kit were used in a first-round RT-PCR, which was followed by a second-round multiplex PCR, size selection and purification. TCRdb applied fastp at Q25 and MiXCR to the public reads, then kept only in-frame beta chains. Here each entry gathers all rows of one CDR3 protein and keeps the most common genes and DNA. For this sample there are approximately 640,000 distinct CDR3 sequences; roughly 39% appear just once. More than 2.5% of the sample is taken by the ten largest. Sequencing input: peripheral blood. These TCRs come from an adult man with Graves' ophthalmopathy.

On this clonotype: With a much larger clone just one base away, this may be a read error. J is TRBJ1-1 and V is TRBV10-3; D might be TRBD1 (5 bases). CDR3 size: 12 residues. Trimming cost V 10 bases and J 10 bases, with 19 bases left between them. The V gene's germline CDR1 is ENHRY and CDR2 SYGVKD. CDR3 nucleotide sequence: TGTGCCAGCTGGGGCAGGGTGGAAGGAGCTTTCTTT. It encodes CASWGRVEGAFF.

This clonotype was found many times. V and J are TRBV12-3 or TRBV12-4 and TRBJ1-1; D might be TRBD1 (5 bases). V lost 6 bases and J 3 bases, leaving 14 bases between the germline ends. The CDR3 sequence is 14 residues long. CDR3: CASSARGQDTEAFF. As DNA, the CDR3 is TGTGCCAGCAGCGCCCGGGGCCAAGACACTGAAGCTTTCTTT.

CDR3 coding DNA: TGTGCCATCAGCGCGGGGGCTGGGGCCAACGTCCTGACTTTC. Translating gives CAISAGAGANVLTF. V and J are TRBV10-3 and TRBJ2-6; 7 nucleotides agree with TRBD2. V lost 6 bases, J lost 2 bases, and 1 base stayed unmatched. CDR1 is ENHRY, CDR2 SYGVKD, per germline. The CDR3 totals 14 residues.

Regarding this clonotype: The junction and the germline gene differ at one end; a read error may be behind it. The CDR3 region has the DNA TGTGCTAGCAGTGACTCGGGACGGGGGAACACTGAAGCTTTCTTT. Translated: CASSDSGRGNTEAFF. The chain employs TRBV2 and TRBJ1-1, with D tentatively TRBD1 (5 bases). This CDR3 spans 15 amino acids. From germline, CDR1 is SNHLY and CDR2 FYNNEI.

This clonotype was observed at least ten times. This chain links TRBV7-8 with TRBJ2-7; 8 bases align to TRBD1. This CDR3 is built from 13 residues. In germline, CDR1 is SGHVS, CDR2 FQNEAQ. Unmatched junction bases numbered 6, after V lost 5 bases and J lost 6 bases. CDR3: CASSTQGAGEQYF. CDR3 DNA sequence: TGTGCCAGCAGCACTCAGGGGGCCGGCGAGCAGTACTTC.

On this clonotype: Likely a read error: the CDR3 ends without its conserved phenylalanine or tryptophan. No DNA is shown, since the ends of the CDR3 on it are uncertain; the CDR3 is the one TCRdb lists. The chain is built from TRBV29-1 and TRBJ1-4; the D call TRBD1 from the table was never checked on the DNA. The germline V gene has CDR1 SQVTM and CDR2 ANQGSEA. The CDR3 extends over 8 residues, inclusive of both ends. CDR3: CSVEDRGT.

With respect to this clonotype: One end of the junction varies from germline; a read error may be responsible. The chain employs TRBV10-3 and TRBJ1-6, with D perhaps TRBD1 (5 bases). This CDR3 comprises 12 residues. The germline CDR1 and CDR2 sequences are ENHRY and SYGVKD. The CDR3 sequence: CASSDQGSPLHF. For the CDR3, the DNA is TGTGCCAGCAGTGATCAGGGTTCACCCCTCCACTTT.

With respect to this clonotype: Relative to the germline gene, one junction end is altered; a read error may explain this. The chain combines TRBV7-9 with TRBJ2-5; D is perhaps TRBD1 (5 bases). CDR3 size: 12 residues. CDR1 and CDR2 (germline): SEHNR, FQNEAQ (reference sequence). The CDR3: CASSTVGQGLDF. The CDR3 region has the DNA TGTGCCAGCAGCACAGTCGGGCAGGGCCTGGACTTC.

The genes are TRBV7-9 and TRBJ2-2; D unresolved. The germline V gene has CDR1 SEHNR and CDR2 FQNEAQ (reference sequence). This CDR3 comprises 15 residues. V lost 5 bases to trimming and J lost 6 bases, with 16 bases between them. The CDR3 spells CASSPSVSAAGELFF. The CDR3 nucleotides are TGTGCCAGCAGCCCTTCGGTTTCAGCCGCCGGGGAGCTGTTTTTT.